This TCR beta chain is from a study of CD8 T cells in ankylosing spondylitis. Study-wide points: Some motif variants had been reported before (in reactive arthritis synovial fluid and blood). Seemingly distinctive of ankylosing spondylitis blood was a TCR beta motif formed by eight highly homologous variants. Enrichment of disease-linked clones was reportedly significant in matched ankylosing spondylitis synovial fluid. Disease-linked clones displayed a CD8+ phenotype and appeared relatively rarely in peripheral blood.

There are a few counts of this clonotype. Its specificity is not known. The TCR beta libraries were generated through quantitative 5'-RACE incorporating molecular barcodes. One entry per CDR3 protein, called by TCRdb with MiXCR from the 5' RACE reads. The sample shows a few hundred thousand distinct CDR3 sequences, 7.5% to 9% of them seen only once. Material for sequencing was blood, either unsorted or a sorted T cell fraction (not recorded which). The TCR was taken from a male donor with ankylosing spondylitis.

The CDR3 spells CASSQSLGREIDEQYF. The CDR3 nucleotides are TGCGCCAGCAGCCAATCTTTGGGGAGGGAGATCGACGAGCAGTACTTC. The rearrangement uses TRBV4-1 and TRBJ2-7, with 7 bases matching TRBD2. Per the germline V gene, CDR1 is MGHRA and CDR2 is YSYEKL. V shed 2 bases, J shed 5 bases, and the junction held 12 bases outside the gene matches. The CDR3 totals 16 residues.